This TCR beta chain was identified in a study of human T cells and chemical hapten exposure. Overall study context: There were weekly diphenylcyclopropenone doses to the scalp for patients throughout the approximately 25-week study.

Time point given: pre-sensitization, week 0. Specified treatment: therapeutic diphenylcyclopropenone sensitization with weekly scalp DPC. Blood was drawn before each patch test was applied. This clonotype was counted ten times or more. Per the authors' pipeline: Samples had a median of around 92,000 TCRs, ranging roughly 20,000 to 690,600. TCRdb re-derived calls from the RACE reads in MiXCR, one entry per CDR3 protein. These V and J calls are TCRdb output, not the study's own analysis. This table has roughly 100,000 distinct CDR3 sequences, approximately 12% appearing once. The CDR3 has 12 amino acids. Looked up from germline, CDR1 is MNHEY and CDR2 is SVGEGT. Trimming pared 0 bases from V and 10 bases from J, leaving 7 bases between.

This receptor was identified in a woman aged 45-59 years with alopecia areata. Some clones in this sample may be carry-over from other donors' samples. The sample was whole blood, taken in connection with sensitization to the hapten diphenylcyclopropenone (DPC). The rearrangement uses TRBV6-2 or TRBV6-3 and TRBJ2-1; D call uncertain. The CDR3 sequence is CASSYSRREQFF. CDR3 nucleotides: TGTGCCAGCAGTTACTCGCGCCGCGAGCAGTTCTTC.